These T cell receptor beta chains were read from a single sample in a study of beta chain features in type 1 diabetes. TCRdb's table, derived via immunoSEQ multiplex PCR, lists solely in-frame clones and lacks some. Here the sample spans under 950,000 clones, roughly a sixth being singletons. Sequencing used naive CD4+ T cells from blood. The source of these receptors is a woman aged 18-30 years in good health. Each CDR3 is given with its conserved first and last residue.

J: TRBJ2-7
V: TRBV29-1
CDR3: CSVGQGFTYEQYF

J: TRBJ2-1
V: TRBV4-2
CDR3: CASSQARDHEQFF

J: TRBJ2-7
V: TRBV28
CDR3: CASSTTVPYEQYF

J: TRBJ1-2
V: TRBV11-2
CDR3: CASSLSPGTGGIYGYTF

J: TRBJ2-1
V: TRBV11-2
CDR3: CASSTVAGGNNEQFF

J: TRBJ1-2
V: TRBV7-3
CDR3: CASSPLVPAAGYTF

J: TRBJ2-7
V: TRBV7-2
CDR3: CASSLVRSGKYF

J: TRBJ2-1
V: TRBV7-9
CDR3: CASSAGTSGNNEQFF

J: TRBJ1-1
V: TRBV19
CDR3: CASRGDRVHTEAFF

J: TRBJ2-6
V: TRBV9
CDR3: CASSTQGTGGANVLTF

J: TRBJ2-5
V: TRBV20-1
CDR3: CSARDRETQYF

J: TRBJ1-4
V: TRBV2
CDR3: CASKRDTGGELFF

J: TRBJ2-1
V: TRBV7-2
CDR3: CASSLVFRTSGTNEQFF

J: TRBJ1-2
V: TRBV20-1
CDR3: CSARRKLGYTF

J: TRBJ2-5
V: TRBV29-1
CDR3: CSVDPGQGQETQYF

J: TRBJ2-3
V: TRBV9
CDR3: CASSGRRVAGGPPTDTQYF

J: TRBJ1-1
V: TRBV6-6
CDR3: CASSYRQKYTEAFF

J: TRBJ1-3
V: TRBV6-5
CDR3: CASSYGGQSSGNTIYF

J: TRBJ2-5
V: TRBV5-4
CDR3: CASSLQGRETQYF

J: TRBJ2-1
V: TRBV7-9
CDR3: CATATGVSYNEQFF

J: TRBJ2-7
V: TRBV4-3
CDR3: CASSQRSGSRYEQYF